This T cell receptor beta chain was retrieved from a study of blood T cell repertoires in COVID-19. About the research overall: From T cells, B-cell-depleted T cells, or PBMCs came the material, which was cDNA or gDNA.

This CDR3 comprises 12 residues. Germline assignment: CDR1 WSHSY and CDR2 SAAADI. V was trimmed by 4 bases and J by 8 bases, leaving 11 bases between them. Under the authors' procedure: Quantification of nucleated cells was approximated via reference gene primer amplification. Assay: immunoSEQ multiplex PCR; the TCRdb copy retains only in-frame clones and omits some. The V and J calls and clone size are taken from that table; D and trimming were inferred from the DNA. The table includes tens of thousands of clones, around 86% detected once. The sequenced sample consisted of peripheral blood. This chain joins TRBV10-2 and TRBJ1-1; no definite D call. This sequence was found in a man aged 25 to 40 with acute or convalescent COVID-19. CDR3 DNA: TGCGCCAGCAGTGTCACGCAGCGAGAAGCTTTCTTT. Protein product: CASSVTQREAFF.